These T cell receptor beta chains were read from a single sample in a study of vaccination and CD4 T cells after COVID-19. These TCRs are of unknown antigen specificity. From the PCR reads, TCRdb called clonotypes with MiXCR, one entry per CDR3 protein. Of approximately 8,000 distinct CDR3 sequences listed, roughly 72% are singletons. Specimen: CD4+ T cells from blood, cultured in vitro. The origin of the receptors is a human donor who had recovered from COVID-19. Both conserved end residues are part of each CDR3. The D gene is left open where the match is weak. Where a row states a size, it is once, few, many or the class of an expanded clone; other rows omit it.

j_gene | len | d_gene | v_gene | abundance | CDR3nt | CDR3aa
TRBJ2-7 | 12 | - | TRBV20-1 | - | TGCAGTGCTAGGTTGTCCCATTACGAGCAGTACTTC | CSARLSHYEQYF
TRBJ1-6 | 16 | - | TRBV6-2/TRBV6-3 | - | TGTGCCAGCAGTTACTCGTTCGCGGAGCGGGTTTCACCCCTCCACTTT | CASSYSFAERVSPLHF
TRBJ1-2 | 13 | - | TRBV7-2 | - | TGTGCCAGCAGCTTCCCGCAAAAGATGGGGTACACCTTC | CASSFPQKMGYTF
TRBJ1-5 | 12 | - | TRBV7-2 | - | TGTGCCAGCAGCTCAAACAATCAGCCCCAGCATTTT | CASSSNNQPQHF
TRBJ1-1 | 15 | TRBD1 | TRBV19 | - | TGTGCCAGTAGGGCCCAGGGGGTTCTAAACACTGAAGCTTTCTTT | CASRAQGVLNTEAFF
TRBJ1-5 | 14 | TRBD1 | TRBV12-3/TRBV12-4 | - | TGTGCCAGCAGTGACCGGGACAGGGGCCAGCCCCAGCATTTT | CASSDRDRGQPQHF
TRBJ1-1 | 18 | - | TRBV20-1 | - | TGCAGTGCTAGAGATGGGAGCCGGCAGGGGATCATGAACACTGAAGCTTTCTTT | CSARDGSRQGIMNTEAFF
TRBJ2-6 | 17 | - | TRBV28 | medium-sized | TGTGCCAGCACCCCAACCCCCGGGGCAACTGGGGCCAACGTCCTGACTTTC | CASTPTPGATGANVLTF
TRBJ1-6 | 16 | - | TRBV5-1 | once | TGCGCCAGCAGCTTGGGATCTGGGGCGCGAGATTCACCCCTCCACTTT | CASSLGSGARDSPLHF
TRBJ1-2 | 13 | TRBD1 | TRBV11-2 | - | TGTGCCAGCAGCCCAGACAGGGAAAACGGCTACACCTTC | CASSPDRENGYTF
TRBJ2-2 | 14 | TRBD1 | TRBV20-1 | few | TGCAGTGCCAGCCGGGACAGTAACACCGGGGAGCTGTTTTTT | CSASRDSNTGELFF
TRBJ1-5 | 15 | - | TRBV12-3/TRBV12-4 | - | TGTGCCAGCAGTCTCAATCCCCCGACAAATCAGCCCCAGCATTTT | CASSLNPPTNQPQHF
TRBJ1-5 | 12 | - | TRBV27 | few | TGTGCCAGCAGGACACAGGGAGGGCCCCAGCATTTT | CASRTQGGPQHF
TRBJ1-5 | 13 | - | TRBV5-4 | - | TGTGCCAGCAGCCCGGCCACTGGGCAGCCCCAGCATTTT | CASSPATGQPQHF
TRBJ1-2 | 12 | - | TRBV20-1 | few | TGCAGTGCTAGAGGAAGAAACTATGGCTACACCTTC | CSARGRNYGYTF
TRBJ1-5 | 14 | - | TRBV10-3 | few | TGTGCCATCACCGAGCACGGGGGCAATCAGCCCCAGCATTTT | CAITEHGGNQPQHF
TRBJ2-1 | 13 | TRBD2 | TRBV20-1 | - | TGCAGTGCTCCGCTAGCGGGGGGCGATGAGCAGTTCTTC | CSAPLAGGDEQFF
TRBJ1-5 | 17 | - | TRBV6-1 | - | TGTGCCAGCAGAGAATTACCCCAGGGGTCGCGCAATCAGCCCCAGCATTTT | CASRELPQGSRNQPQHF
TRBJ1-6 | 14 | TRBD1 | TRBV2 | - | TGTGCCAGCAGCCCGGGACAGGGCGTTCATATCCTCCACTTT | CASSPGQGVHILHF
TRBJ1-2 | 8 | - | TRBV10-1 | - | TGCGCCAGGGGGCCTTACACCTTC | CARGPYTF
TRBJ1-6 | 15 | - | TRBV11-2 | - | TGTGCCAGCAGCTTAGAGGGTGTTCGTAATTCACCCCTCCACTTT | CASSLEGVRNSPLHF
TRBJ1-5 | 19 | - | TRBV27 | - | TGTGCCAGCAGTCCGGGTCGTGCCGAGGGGATACTCGGTAATCAGCCCCAGCATTTT | CASSPGRAEGILGNQPQHF
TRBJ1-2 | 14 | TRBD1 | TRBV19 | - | TGTGCCAGTAGTATCAGTCAGGGGGCAAGCGGCTACACCTTC | CASSISQGASGYTF
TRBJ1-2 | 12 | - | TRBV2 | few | TGTGCCAGCAGTGAAACATGGGGAGGCTACACCTTC | CASSETWGGYTF
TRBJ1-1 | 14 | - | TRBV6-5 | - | TGTGCCAGCAGTTACTCCCCCAGGTACACTGAAGCTTTCTTT | CASSYSPRYTEAFF
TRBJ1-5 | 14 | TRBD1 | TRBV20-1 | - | TGCAGTGCCAAGGACAGGGGGCAACATCAGCCCCAGCATTTT | CSAKDRGQHQPQHF
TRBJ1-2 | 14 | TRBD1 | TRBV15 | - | TGTGCCACCAGGAGGGACAGCGTGATATATGGCTACACCTTC | CATRRDSVIYGYTF
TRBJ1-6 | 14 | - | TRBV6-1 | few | TGTGCCAGCAGATCCACAGGAATTAGCTCACCCCTCCACTTT | CASRSTGISSPLHF
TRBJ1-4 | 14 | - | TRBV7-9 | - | TGTGCCAGCAGCCCCTCGCGGGAGTCGAACAAACTGTTTTTT | CASSPSRESNKLFF
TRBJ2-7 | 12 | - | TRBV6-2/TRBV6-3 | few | TGTGCCAGCAGTTTTTGGGGTGGGGAGCAGTACTTC | CASSFWGGEQYF
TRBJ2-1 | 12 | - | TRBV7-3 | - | TGTGCCAGCAGCTCAAATGGCAATGAGCAGTTCTTC | CASSSNGNEQFF
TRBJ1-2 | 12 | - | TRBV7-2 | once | TGTGCCAGCAGCTTGTCCATCTATGGCTACACCTTC | CASSLSIYGYTF
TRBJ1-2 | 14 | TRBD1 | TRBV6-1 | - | TGTGCCAGCAGTGAAGCGGGACAGTACTATGGCTACACCTTC | CASSEAGQYYGYTF
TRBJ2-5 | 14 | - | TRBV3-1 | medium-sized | TGTGCCAGCAGTCAGGGGGGGTCGACCGAGACCCAGTACTTC | CASSQGGSTETQYF
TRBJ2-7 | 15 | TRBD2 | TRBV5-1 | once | TGCGCCAGCAGCTTGGAACCGTCCGGGGGGAGAGGGCAGTACTTC | CASSLEPSGGRGQYF